A single sample is the source of the 21 T cell receptor beta chains below, sequenced in a study of CD8 T cells in ankylosing spondylitis. Each CDR3 protein is one row after TCRdb ran MiXCR on the 5' RACE reads. The sample lists some 140,000 distinct CDR3 sequences; approximately 8.4% were seen once. Source material: synovial fluid, either unsorted or a sorted T cell fraction (not recorded which). The receptors shown here come from a male donor with ankylosing spondylitis.

The rearrangement links TRBV7-3 to TRBJ2-2, with unresolved D. With 4 bases removed from V and 7 bases from J, the gap between germline ends came to 10 bases. The CDR3 is 13 amino acids. Germline loops: CDR1 SGHTA, CDR2 FQGTGA. In DNA, the CDR3 is TGTGCCAGCAGCTACACCCCGGGCGGGGAGCTGTTTTTT. Encoded protein: CASSYTPGGELFF.

The chain uses TRBV15 and TRBJ1-1; TRBD1 might be the D (5 bases). From germline, CDR1 is LNHNV and CDR2 YYDKDF (reference sequence). This CDR3 comprises 16 residues. Between the trimmed V and J ends, which lost 0 bases and 3 bases, there was a span of 14 bases. CDR3 in DNA: TGTGCCACCAGCAGAGATCTGGGGCTAAGGGACACTGAAGCTTTCTTT. It is translated as CATSRDLGLRDTEAFF.

This clonotype has a handful of counts. The rearrangement links TRBV27 to TRBJ2-7; possible D gene TRBD1, 5 bases. Germline CDR1 is MNHEY and CDR2 is SMNVEV (reference sequence). The V end lost 2 bases, the J end lost 5 bases, and 13 bases lay between the germline ends. The length of the CDR3 is 14 residues. The CDR3 sequence is CASSLRQGEDEQYF. The CDR3 DNA sequence: TGTGCCAGCAGTTTACGTCAGGGTGAGGACGAGCAGTACTTC.

The chain carries TRBV11-3 and TRBJ2-1; 8 nucleotides match TRBD2. CDR1 is SGHNT, CDR2 YENEEA, per germline. The CDR3 is 14 residues long. After removal of 5 bases from V and 8 bases from J, the junction contained 8 bases not matched to a gene. The CDR3 nucleotides are TGTGCCAGCAGCGGTCGGGGGGGCGGGGATGAGCAGTTCTTC. Protein sequence: CASSGRGGGDEQFF. Drawing the rest from reference TRBV11-3 and TRBJ2-1, the complete variable domain is EAGVVQSPRYKIIEKKQPVAFWCNPISGHNTLYWYLQNLGQGPELLIRYENEEAVDDSQLPKDRFSAERLKGVDSTLKIQPAELGDSAVYLCASSGRGGGDEQFFGPGTRLTVL.

The genes are TRBV5-4 and TRBJ1-6; no definite D call. Germline V CDR1 and CDR2: SGHNT, YYREEE (reference sequence). This CDR3 contains 13 residues. V lost 5 bases and J lost 4, with 7 bases in between. CDR3 bases: TGTGCCAGCAGGGAGGGATATAATTCACCCCTCCACTTT. Amino acid sequence: CASREGYNSPLHF.

For the CDR3, the DNA is TGCGCCAGCAGCCCCACCGGGACCGCTTACACTGAAGCTTTCTTT. It translates to CASSPTGTAYTEAFF. The chain carries TRBV5-1 and TRBJ1-1, with a possible D match to TRBD1 (5 bases). Germline CDR1 is SGHRS and CDR2 is YFSETQ. The CDR3 consists of 15 residues. Trimming took off 4 bases at V and 3 bases at J, with 16 bases between the two ends.

This clonotype was counted only a few times. The genes are TRBV6-5 and TRBJ1-1, with a tentative D call TRBD1 (5 bases). The CDR3 is 15 amino acids. The V gene lost 2 bases and the J gene lost 0 bases, with 10 bases spanning the gap. CDR1 and CDR2 from the germline V gene are MNHEY and SVGAGI. The CDR3 loop reads CASSYPSRVNTEAFF. As DNA, the CDR3 is TGTGCCAGCAGTTACCCGTCCAGGGTGAACACTGAAGCTTTCTTT.

This clonotype was counted between two and nine times. The V call is TRBV5-4, the J call TRBJ2-4, with D perhaps given as TRBD1 or TRBD2 (5 bases each). Germline values: CDR1 SGHNT, CDR2 YYREEE (reference sequence). Trimming took off 1 base at V and 12 bases at J, with 11 bases between the two ends. This CDR3 contains 12 residues. The CDR3 loop is CASSLRVGTQYF. In DNA, the CDR3 is TGTGCCAGCAGCTTGCGGGTTGGGACTCAGTACTTC.

Ten or more counts support this clonotype. One junction end does not reproduce the germline sequence, and a read error may be involved. The rearrangement joins TRBV7-2 to TRBJ2-3; TRBD2 aligns across 10 bases. This CDR3 comprises 16 residues. The germline V gene has CDR1 SGHTA and CDR2 FQGNSA. This CDR3 is CASNLGLAGGTDTQYF. Here the CDR3 DNA reads TGTGCCAGCAACTTAGGTCTAGCGGGGGGCACAGATACGCAGTATTTT.

There are many counts of this clonotype. This chain joins TRBV12-5 and TRBJ1-1, with D maybe TRBD1 (6 bases). CDR3 length: 12 amino acids. Germline-derived CDR1 and CDR2 are LGHNT and FRNRAP. CDR3 protein: CGNKGGDGGAFF. Written as DNA, the CDR3 is TGTGGTAATAAGGGGGGAGACGGGGGAGCTTTCTTT.

There are many counts of this clonotype. The gene calls are TRBV20-1 and TRBJ2-3; 9 bases align to TRBD1. Unmatched junction bases numbered 9, after V lost 7 bases and J lost 4 bases. CDR1 is DFQATT, CDR2 SNEGSKA, per germline (reference sequence). The CDR3 spans 14 residues. The CDR3 loop is CSVPTGGFADTQYF. DNA of the CDR3: TGCAGTGTACCGACAGGGGGTTTCGCAGATACGCAGTATTTT.

This chain joins TRBV6-1 and TRBJ2-7, with a tentative D call TRBD1 (6 bases). The germline V gene encodes CDR1 MNHNS and CDR2 SASEGT. V was clipped by 5 bases and J by 9 bases, with 17 bases between them. This CDR3 has 13 residues. The CDR3 DNA reads TGTGCCAGCAGTCGTAGACAGGAAAGGGGGCAGTACTTC. Translated: CASSRRQERGQYF.

The table lists this clonotype with a few counts. The chain is built from TRBV20-1 and TRBJ2-3; TRBD2 matches at 9 bases. The CDR3 is 16 residues long. The ends lost 4 bases at V and 6 bases at J; junction bases unmatched: 14. CDR1 is DFQATT, CDR2 SNEGSKA, per germline (reference sequence). Here the CDR3 DNA reads TGCAGTGCTACAGCTCTGGCGGGGGGGCGGACGGATACGCAGTATTTT. It yields the protein CSATALAGGRTDTQYF.

The chain links TRBV7-2 to TRBJ2-7; D is tentatively TRBD1 or TRBD2 (5 bases each). The CDR3 is made up of 16 amino acids. Germline CDR1 is SGHTA and CDR2 is FQGNSA. V lost 6 bases and J lost 0, with 18 bases in between. CDR3 in amino acids: CASSKSGTAVSYEQYF. The CDR3 region has the DNA TGTGCCAGCAGTAAATCAGGGACCGCAGTCTCCTACGAGCAGTACTTC.

This clonotype was recorded a few times. This chain links TRBV7-2 with TRBJ1-5; 7 nucleotides match TRBD1. Per the germline V gene, CDR1 is SGHTA and CDR2 is FQGNSA. The V gene end was trimmed by 5 bases and the J gene end by 1 base; junction bases not matched to a gene: 5. This CDR3 spans 15 amino acids. DNA for the CDR3: TGTGCCAGCAGCCAAAGACAGGGAAGCAATCAGCCCCAGCATTTT. It yields the protein CASSQRQGSNQPQHF.

J is TRBJ1-1 and V is TRBV20-1; 7 bases are a match to TRBD1. CDR3 size: 13 residues. The junction had 3 bases not matched to a gene; V was cut back by 4 bases and J by 1 base. The germline V gene encodes CDR1 DFQATT and CDR2 SNEGSKA (reference sequence). The CDR3 nucleotides are TGCAGTGCTACTAGACAGGGGAACACTGAAGCTTTCTTT. Its protein is CSATRQGNTEAFF.

V is TRBV7-2 and J is TRBJ1-4; D is unresolved. Trimming removed 2 bases from V and 8 bases from J, with 9 bases in between. The CDR3 sequence is 13 residues long. Germline assignment: CDR1 SGHTA and CDR2 FQGNSA. In DNA, the CDR3 is TGTGCCAGCAGCTTATGGGAGGGCGAAAAACTGTTTTTT. Translating gives CASSLWEGEKLFF.

The chain carries TRBV20-1 and TRBJ2-5; TRBD1 matches at 8 bases. The length of the CDR3 is 14 residues. V trimming: 5 bases; J trimming: 7 bases; junction bases outside the gene matches: 12. CDR1 DFQATT and CDR2 SNEGSKA come from the germline V gene (reference sequence). The CDR3 loop reads CSAARQGSSWTQYF. In DNA form, the CDR3 reads TGCAGTGCTGCGAGACAGGGGTCTTCCTGGACCCAGTACTTC.

This clonotype was observed a few times. V is TRBV20-1 and J is TRBJ1-1; D call uncertain. The CDR3 totals 16 residues. Germline V gives CDR1 DFQATT, CDR2 SNEGSKA (reference sequence). Trimming pared 3 bases from V and 4 bases from J, leaving 21 bases between. CDR3 protein: CSASRGQAEVGTEAFF. CDR3 in DNA: TGCAGTGCTAGCAGAGGGCAGGCGGAGGTAGGCACTGAAGCTTTCTTT.

This clonotype was counted a few times. The chain couples TRBV20-1 to TRBJ2-5, with TRBD2 matching 10 bases. Trimming removed 5 bases from V and 6 bases from J; junction bases left unmatched: 6. CDR1 and CDR2 from the germline V gene are DFQATT and SNEGSKA (reference sequence). This CDR3 is built from 13 residues. This chain's CDR3 is CSALASGRQTQYF. DNA for the CDR3: TGCAGTGCTCTTGCTAGCGGGAGACAGACCCAGTACTTC.

CDR3 in amino acids: CSAQTSTDTQYF. As DNA, the CDR3 is TGCAGTGCCCAGACTAGCACAGATACGCAGTATTTT. The V call is TRBV20-1, the J call TRBJ2-3; D remains unclear. Looked up from germline, CDR1 is DFQATT and CDR2 is SNEGSKA (reference sequence). Trimming pared 6 bases from V and 0 bases from J, leaving 7 bases between. This CDR3 has 12 amino acids.